These T cell receptor beta chains were read from a single sample in a study of beta chain features in type 1 diabetes. Measured with immunoSEQ multiplex PCR; TCRdb has only the in-frame clones, and not every one. The table lists about 260,000 clones, about 20% of them singletons. Input material: naive CD4+ T cells from blood. Every receptor here comes from a woman aged 40 to 49 with type 1 diabetes. CDR3s include the opening cysteine and the closing phenylalanine or tryptophan. Each record gives: clone size, D gene, V gene, J gene, CDR3 protein, CDR3 DNA. The D gene is left open where the match is weak. The size of a clone is reported for some rows only, either as once, few or many, or as a class for expanded clones.

>few|.|TRBV5-4|TRBJ2-1
CASSLRRAVYNEQFF
TGTGCCAGCAGCTTGAGGAGGGCCGTCTACAATGAGCAGTTCTTC
>few|TRBD1|TRBV7-9|TRBJ2-7
CASSRDRGIYEQYF
TGTGCCAGCAGCCGGGACAGGGGAATCTACGAGCAGTACTTC
>.|.|TRBV27|TRBJ1-2
CASSFDRSYGYTF
TGTGCCAGCAGTTTTGACAGATCATATGGCTACACCTTC
>few|.|TRBV7-2|TRBJ2-4
CASSLVGRRRGWDIQYF
TGTGCCAGCAGCTTAGTGGGCAGGCGGAGGGGCTGGGACATTCAGTACTTC
>.|.|TRBV19|TRBJ1-2
CASSSKPAGNYGYTF
TGTGCCAGTAGTTCTAAACCAGCGGGTAACTATGGCTACACCTTC
>few|.|TRBV6-5|TRBJ2-6
CASSSVSSGANVLTF
TGTGCCAGCAGTTCTGTCTCCTCTGGGGCCAACGTCCTGACTTTC
>.|TRBD1|TRBV7-3|TRBJ1-1
CASSSGQVNTEAFF
TGTGCCAGCAGCTCGGGACAGGTGAACACTGAAGCTTTCTTT
>.|TRBD2|TRBV6-1|TRBJ2-3
CASRMTSGVTDTQYF
TGTGCCAGCAGGATGACTAGCGGGGTGACAGATACGCAGTATTTT
>few|.|TRBV7-2|TRBJ2-1
CASSPFNEQFF
TGTGCCAGCAGCCCCTTTAATGAGCAGTTCTTC
>.|TRBD2|TRBV19|TRBJ2-3
CASSMASGTDTQYF
TGTGCCAGTAGTATGGCTAGCGGGACAGATACGCAGTATTTT
>.|TRBD1|TRBV30|TRBJ1-2
CAWMTGGYGYTF
TGTGCCTGGATGACAGGGGGCTATGGCTACACCTTC
>.|TRBD2|TRBV30|TRBJ2-1
CAWGVGEGVNEQFF
TGTGCCTGGGGCGTGGGGGAGGGAGTAAATGAGCAGTTCTTC
>.|.|TRBV28|TRBJ2-6
CASSLGVSGPGGANVLTF
TGTGCCAGCAGTTTGGGCGTCAGTGGGCCTGGAGGGGCCAACGTCCTGACTTTC
>.|TRBD1|TRBV28|TRBJ1-4
CASSSAGTGRKLFF
TGTGCCAGCAGTTCAGCCGGGACAGGGAGGAAGCTGTTTTTT
>few|.|TRBV28|TRBJ2-7
CASTSTRNSEQYF
TGTGCCAGCACCAGCACCAGGAACTCCGAGCAGTACTTC
>.|.|TRBV5-6|TRBJ2-1
CASRQLGGTYNEQFF
TGTGCCAGCAGACAACTAGGTGGGACCTACAATGAGCAGTTCTTC
>.|TRBD2|TRBV9|TRBJ2-1
CASSAGAGGPDEQFF
TGTGCCAGCAGCGCGGGAGCGGGGGGGCCGGATGAGCAGTTCTTC
>few|TRBD1|TRBV18|TRBJ1-4
CASSPLGTGQKLFF
TGTGCCAGCTCACCACTCGGGACAGGCCAAAAACTGTTTTTT
>.|.|TRBV9|TRBJ1-4
CASSATGTEKLFF
TGTGCCAGCAGCGCAACAGGGACAGAAAAACTGTTTTTT
>.|TRBD2|TRBV7-3|TRBJ2-1
CASSQRGGYNEQFF
TGTGCCAGCAGTCAGCGGGGGGGCTACAATGAGCAGTTCTTC
>.|.|TRBV10-3|TRBJ1-1
CAISDTGSNTEAFF
TGTGCCATCAGCGACACAGGATCCAACACTGAAGCTTTCTTT
>few|.|TRBV13|TRBJ2-1
CASSRRLVEGYNEQFF
TGTGCCAGCAGCCGACGACTAGTGGAAGGATACAATGAGCAGTTCTTC
>.|.|TRBV7-6|TRBJ2-5
CASTPRGGGETQYF
TGTGCCAGCACCCCAAGGGGGGGCGGAGAGACCCAGTACTTC
>.|TRBD1|TRBV18|TRBJ1-1
CASSPDWTGGADTEAFF
TGTGCCAGCTCACCAGATTGGACAGGGGGCGCGGACACTGAAGCTTTCTTT
>few|TRBD1|TRBV29-1|TRBJ1-4
CSVGRDSGGLFF
TGCAGCGTTGGACGGGACAGCGGAGGACTGTTTTTT
>once|TRBD1|TRBV11-2|TRBJ1-2
CASSLGGTGASGYTF
TGTGCCAGCAGCTTAGGCGGGACAGGAGCGAGTGGCTACACCTTC